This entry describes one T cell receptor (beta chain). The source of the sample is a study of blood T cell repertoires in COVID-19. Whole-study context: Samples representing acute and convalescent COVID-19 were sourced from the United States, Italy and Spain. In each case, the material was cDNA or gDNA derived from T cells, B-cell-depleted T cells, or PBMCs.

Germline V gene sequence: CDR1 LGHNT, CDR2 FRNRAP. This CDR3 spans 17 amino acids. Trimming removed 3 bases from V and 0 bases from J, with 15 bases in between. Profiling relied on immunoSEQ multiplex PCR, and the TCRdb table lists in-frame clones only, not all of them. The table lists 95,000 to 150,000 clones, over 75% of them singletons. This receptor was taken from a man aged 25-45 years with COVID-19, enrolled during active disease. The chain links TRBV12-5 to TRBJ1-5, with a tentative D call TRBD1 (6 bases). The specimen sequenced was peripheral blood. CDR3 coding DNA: TGTGCTAGTGGTTTCGGAACAGGGAGAGGTAGCAATCAGCCCCAGCATTTT. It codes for CASGFGTGRGSNQPQHF. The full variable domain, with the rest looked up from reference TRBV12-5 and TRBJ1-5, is DARVTQTPRHKVTEMGQEVTMRCQPILGHNTVFWYRQTMMQGLELLAYFRNRAPLDDSGMPKDRFSAEMPDATLATLKIQPSEPRDSAVYFCASGFGTGRGSNQPQHFGDGTRLSIL.